This T cell receptor beta chain originates from a study of PD-L1 blockade in urothelial cancer (dated by TCRdb to 2015 to 2018). Notes on the research overall: All patients started therapy in the mid-2010s and received atezolizumab 1,200 mg intravenously every 3 weeks. About nine tenths of the roughly 29 patients were identified as males with urothelial cancer of bladder origin, and a prior smoking history was reported by 18 of 29 patients. An ECOG performance status of 0 or 1 was recorded for the patients, and 0 to 3 prior chemotherapy regimens had been received by the patients. Blood samples were analyzed at two time points: 3 weeks after treatment start (second dose) and 6 weeks after treatment start. A median of about 140,000 T cells and approximately 86,000 unique TCRs was obtained from blood samples, and a median clonality of roughly 0.08 was observed. An exploratory multi-omic analysis was conducted of the somatic, immune and clinical correlates of response to PD-L1 blockade with atezolizumab in urothelial cancer. Pretreatment tumor samples, along with matched peripheral blood serially collected before and after atezolizumab treatment, were subjected to TCR sequencing. Durable clinical benefit was defined as a progression-free survival longer than 6 months, and TCR features were additionally tested against progression-free survival and overall survival. In the same patients, pretreatment tumors underwent whole exome sequencing and RNA sequencing in addition to TCR sequencing. Durable clinical benefit was achieved by nine patients but not by the remaining 20. Under 30 patients had pretreatment blood TCR-seq, some 24 had at least one posttreatment blood collection, and some 24 had tumor TCR-seq.

The CDR3, cysteine through phenylalanine, is 14 amino acids long. CDR3 DNA is the only sequence kept; it has 42 bases, read in frame from the first base. The study at large found these results: Among patients with durable benefit, tumor-associated TCR clones showed greater expansion in peripheral blood 3 weeks after treatment started (n ≈ 20, p = 0.022). Because the sample size was small (n of about 30) and many of the analyses were exploratory, the results are meant to be hypothesis-generating. Improved progression-free and overall survival was found to be associated with pretreatment peripheral blood TCR clonality below the median.

About this clone itself: Its antigen remains undetermined. One base away there is no much larger clone; base qualities are not given.

The time point label, as the study defines it: pretreatment peripheral blood. The cohort included 29 patients with locally advanced or metastatic urothelial carcinoma who were treated at Memorial Sloan Kettering on a trial protocol. Peripheral blood mononuclear cells were collected pretreatment and during treatment, with between 1 and 8 total time points obtained per patient. The Qiagen DNeasy Blood extraction kit was used to purify genomic DNA from total PBMCs and tumor samples. Collected pretreatment and during treatment, PBMCs were isolated and stored as previously described. Each PCR received spiked-in synthetic TCR analog templates so that absolute template abundance could be estimated from read counts. TCRbeta CDR3 regions were amplified from genomic DNA with bias-controlled V and J gene primers using the immunoSEQ assay. Sequencing of rearranged TCRbeta segments was done at approximately 20X coverage. On the authors' methods: Clustering was used to correct sequencing errors, and CDR3s were annotated against IMGT to assign V, D and J genes. Only productive TCRbeta rearrangements were used in downstream analyses, excluding out-of-frame or stop-codon sequences. Clonality was calculated as one minus the Shannon entropy normalized by the log of the number of unique productive sequences. Fisher's exact test with Benjamini-Hochberg correction, using a cutoff of adjusted p below 0.01, was how clones that differed between time points or between blood and tumor were identified. Held by TCRdb, this immuneACCESS table contains in-frame sequences only and omits some clones. Under half of the omission traces to an unresolved V gene where checked; the cause of the rest is unknown. That table furnishes V, J and clone size, whereas the DNA furnished D and trimming. The sample table records 130,000 or so clones; around 84% of these occur just once. Of the sample, 3.2% is held by the ten largest clones.

The chain links TRBV21-1 with TRBJ1-5; TRBD1, the D gene given by the table, was not confirmed from the DNA. TRBV21-1 represents a pseudogene. Sequenced here: PBMCs, sampled around atezolizumab (anti-PD-L1) treatment. The source is a man aged 50 to 60 with urothelial cancer. The CDR3 reads as follows: CASSTTGGVQPQHF. The DNA sequence reads TGTGCCAGCAGCACTACAGGGGGCGTCCAGCCCCAGCATTTT.